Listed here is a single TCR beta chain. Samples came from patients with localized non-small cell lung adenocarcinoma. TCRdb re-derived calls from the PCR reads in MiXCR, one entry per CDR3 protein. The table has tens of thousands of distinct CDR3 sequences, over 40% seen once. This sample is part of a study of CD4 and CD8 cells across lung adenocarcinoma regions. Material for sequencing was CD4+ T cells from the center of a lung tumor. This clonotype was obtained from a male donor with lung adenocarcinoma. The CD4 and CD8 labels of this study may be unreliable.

The CDR3 DNA sequence: TGTGCCAGCAGTTTGGGAGCGGCCTACAATGAGCAGTTCTTC. Translated: CASSLGAAYNEQFF. This chain links TRBV12-3 or TRBV12-4 with TRBJ2-1, with TRBD2 as a possible D gene (5 bases). This CDR3 has 14 amino acids. The V end was cut by 3 bases, the J end by 2 bases, with 8 bases between.